What follows are 6 T cell receptor beta chains derived from one specimen sequenced in a study of early T cells in non-severe SARS-CoV-2 infection. One entry per CDR3 protein results from TCRdb running MiXCR on the 5' RACE reads. The table records approximately 58,000 distinct CDR3 sequences, less than 15% of them present only once. The sequences come from whole blood, collected at baseline. The receptor source for this set is an adult who was a healthcare worker with PCR-confirmed SARS-CoV-2 infection or an uninfected control (not recorded which).

This clonotype was detected only a few times. The chain links TRBV6-6 to TRBJ2-1; no definite D call. The CDR3 is 17 amino acids. Germline V gives CDR1 MNHNY, CDR2 SVGAGI (reference sequence). Trimming took off 2 bases at V and 0 bases at J, with 14 bases between the two ends. CDR3 in amino acids: CASSYPPIGVSYNEQFF. The CDR3 nucleotides read TGTGCCAGCAGTTACCCTCCCATCGGAGTCTCCTACAATGAGCAGTTCTTC.

This clonotype has a handful of counts. The V and J genes are TRBV5-1 and TRBJ2-2; possibly TRBD1 or TRBD2 for D (6 bases each). The V gene's germline CDR1 is SGHRS and CDR2 YFSETQ. The CDR3 contains 15 residues. The ends were cut back, 4 bases at V and 2 bases at J, with 12 bases in the middle. CDR3 bases: TGCGCCAGCAGCCTCGGGGGCGGCAACACCGGGGAGCTGTTTTTT. It specifies CASSLGGGNTGELFF.

This clonotype was seen a handful of times. The chain has TRBV7-2 and TRBJ2-5, with D tentatively TRBD1 (6 bases). The CDR3 length is 15 residues. With 3 bases removed from V and 3 bases from J, the gap between germline ends came to 14 bases. The germline V gene has CDR1 SGHTA and CDR2 FQGNSA. The CDR3: CASSFGRGLKETQYF. The CDR3 DNA is TGTGCCAGCAGCTTCGGCAGGGGTTTGAAAGAGACCCAGTACTTC.

This clonotype was recorded at least ten times. CDR3 sequence reads: CSVNGLEGGGELFF. The CDR3 DNA sequence: TGCAGCGTTAACGGACTCGAGGGTGGCGGGGAGCTGTTTTTT. The chain links TRBV29-1 to TRBJ2-2; possibly TRBD2 for D (5 bases). The CDR3 totals 14 residues. V was shortened by 5 bases and J by 7 bases, with 17 bases between the two germline ends. Germline V lookup: CDR1 SQVTM, CDR2 ANQGSEA.

This clonotype was detected only a few times. The chain couples TRBV7-2 to TRBJ2-7, with a tentative D call TRBD1 (6 bases). Trimming left V 0 bases short and J 3 bases short, with 12 bases between. Germline CDR1 reads SGHTA; CDR2 reads FQGNSA. The CDR3 is 15 residues long. CDR3 sequence (DNA): TGTGCCAGCAGCTTAGCCCGGGACATCCTCTACGAGCAGTACTTC. Its protein product is CASSLARDILYEQYF.

The chain recombines TRBV2 with TRBJ1-5, with no clear D. This CDR3 is 14 amino acids long. Germline values: CDR1 SNHLY, CDR2 FYNNEI. V lost 7 bases and J 0 bases, leaving 10 bases between the germline ends. The CDR3 DNA follows: TGTGCCAGCACTATGGTATTTAGCAATCAGCCCCAGCATTTT. It is translated as CASTMVFSNQPQHF.